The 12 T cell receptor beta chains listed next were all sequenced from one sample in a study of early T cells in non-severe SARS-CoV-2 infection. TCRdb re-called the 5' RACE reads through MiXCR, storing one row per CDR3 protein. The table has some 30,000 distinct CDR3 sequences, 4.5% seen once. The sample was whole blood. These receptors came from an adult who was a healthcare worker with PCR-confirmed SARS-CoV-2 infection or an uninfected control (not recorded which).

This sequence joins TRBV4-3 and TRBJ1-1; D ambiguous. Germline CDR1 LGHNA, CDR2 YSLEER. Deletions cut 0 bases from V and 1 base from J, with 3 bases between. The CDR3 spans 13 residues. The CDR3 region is CASSQDRNTEAFF. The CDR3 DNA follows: TGCGCCAGCAGCCAAGACCGGAACACTGAAGCTTTCTTT.

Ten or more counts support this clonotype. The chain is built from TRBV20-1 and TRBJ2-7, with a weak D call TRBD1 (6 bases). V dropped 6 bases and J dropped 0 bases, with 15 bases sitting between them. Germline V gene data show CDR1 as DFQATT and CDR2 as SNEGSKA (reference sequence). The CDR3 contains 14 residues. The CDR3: CSAKTGPDSYEQYF. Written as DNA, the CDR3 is TGCAGTGCCAAGACAGGCCCCGACTCCTACGAGCAGTACTTC.

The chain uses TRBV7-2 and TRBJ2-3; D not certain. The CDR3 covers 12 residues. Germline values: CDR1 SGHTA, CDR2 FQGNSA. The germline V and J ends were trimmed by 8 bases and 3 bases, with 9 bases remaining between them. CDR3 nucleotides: TGTGCCAGCGGGCTAAAGACAGATACGCAGTATTTT. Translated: CASGLKTDTQYF. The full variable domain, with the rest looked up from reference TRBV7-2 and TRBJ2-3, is GAGVSQSPSNKVTEKGKDVELRCDPISGHTALYWYRQSLGQGLEFLIYFQGNSAPDKSGLPSDRFSAERTGGSVSTLTIQRTQQEDSAVYLCASGLKTDTQYFGPGTRLTVL.

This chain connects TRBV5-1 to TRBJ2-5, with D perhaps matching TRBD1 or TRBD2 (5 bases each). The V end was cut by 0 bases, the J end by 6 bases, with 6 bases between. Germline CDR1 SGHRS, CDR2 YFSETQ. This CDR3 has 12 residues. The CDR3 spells CASSLEGQTQYF. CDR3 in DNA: TGCGCCAGCAGCTTGGAGGGACAGACCCAGTACTTC.

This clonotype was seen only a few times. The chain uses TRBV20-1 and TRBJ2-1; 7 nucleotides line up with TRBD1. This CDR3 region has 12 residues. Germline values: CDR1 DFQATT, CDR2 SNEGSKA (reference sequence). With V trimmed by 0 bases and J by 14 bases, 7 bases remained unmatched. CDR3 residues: CSARDRSTGKFF. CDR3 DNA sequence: TGCAGTGCTAGAGATCGGTCGACAGGGAAGTTCTTC.

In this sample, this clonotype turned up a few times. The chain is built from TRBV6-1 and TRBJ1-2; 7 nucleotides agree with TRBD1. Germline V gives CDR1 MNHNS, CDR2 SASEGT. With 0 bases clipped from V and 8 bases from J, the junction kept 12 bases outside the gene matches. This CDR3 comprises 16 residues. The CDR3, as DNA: TGTGCCAGCAGTGAAGCGTTTAGGCAGGGGGAAAGAGGCTACACCTTC. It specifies CASSEAFRQGERGYTF.

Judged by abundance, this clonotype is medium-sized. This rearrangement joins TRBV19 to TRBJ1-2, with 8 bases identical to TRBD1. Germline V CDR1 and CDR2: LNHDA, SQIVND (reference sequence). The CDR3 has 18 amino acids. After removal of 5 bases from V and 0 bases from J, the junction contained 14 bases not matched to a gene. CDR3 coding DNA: TGTGCCAGTAGTCCGCGATCCAGGGGGCGCTTTCCTAACTATGGCTACACCTTC. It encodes CASSPRSRGRFPNYGYTF.

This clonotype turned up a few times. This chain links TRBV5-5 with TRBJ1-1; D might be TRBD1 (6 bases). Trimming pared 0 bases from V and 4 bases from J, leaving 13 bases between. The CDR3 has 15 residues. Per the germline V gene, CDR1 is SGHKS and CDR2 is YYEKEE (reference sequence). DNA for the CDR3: TGTGCCAGCAGCTTGGAGCAGGGAGGGGGCACTGAAGCTTTCTTT. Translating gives CASSLEQGGGTEAFF.

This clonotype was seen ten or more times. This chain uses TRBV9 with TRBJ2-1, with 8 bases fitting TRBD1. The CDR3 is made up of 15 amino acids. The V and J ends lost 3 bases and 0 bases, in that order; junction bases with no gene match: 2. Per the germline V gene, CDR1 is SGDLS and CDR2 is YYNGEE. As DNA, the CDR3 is TGTGCCAGCAGCGGACAGGGGAGCTCCTACAATGAGCAGTTCTTC. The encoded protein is CASSGQGSSYNEQFF.

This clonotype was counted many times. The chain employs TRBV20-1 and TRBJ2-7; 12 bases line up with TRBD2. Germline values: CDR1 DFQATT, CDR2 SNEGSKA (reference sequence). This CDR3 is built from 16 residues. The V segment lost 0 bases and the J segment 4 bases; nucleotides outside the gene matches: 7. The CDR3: CSARELAGGRGYEQYF. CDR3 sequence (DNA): TGCAGTGCTAGAGAACTAGCGGGAGGCCGTGGGTACGAGCAGTACTTC.

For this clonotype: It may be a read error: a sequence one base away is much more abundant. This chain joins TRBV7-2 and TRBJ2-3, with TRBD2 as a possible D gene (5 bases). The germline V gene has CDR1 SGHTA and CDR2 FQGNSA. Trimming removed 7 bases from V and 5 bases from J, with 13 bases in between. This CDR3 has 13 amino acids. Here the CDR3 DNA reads TGTGCCAGCACCCCTGGACTTTTAGATACGCAGTATTTT. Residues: CASTPGLLDTQYF.

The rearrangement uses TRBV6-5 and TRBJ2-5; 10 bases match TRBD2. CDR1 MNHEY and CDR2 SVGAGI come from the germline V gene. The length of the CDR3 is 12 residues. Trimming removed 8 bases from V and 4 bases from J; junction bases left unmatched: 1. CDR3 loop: CASSSGRETQYF. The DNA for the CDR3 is TGTGCCAGCTCTAGCGGGAGAGAGACCCAGTACTTC.